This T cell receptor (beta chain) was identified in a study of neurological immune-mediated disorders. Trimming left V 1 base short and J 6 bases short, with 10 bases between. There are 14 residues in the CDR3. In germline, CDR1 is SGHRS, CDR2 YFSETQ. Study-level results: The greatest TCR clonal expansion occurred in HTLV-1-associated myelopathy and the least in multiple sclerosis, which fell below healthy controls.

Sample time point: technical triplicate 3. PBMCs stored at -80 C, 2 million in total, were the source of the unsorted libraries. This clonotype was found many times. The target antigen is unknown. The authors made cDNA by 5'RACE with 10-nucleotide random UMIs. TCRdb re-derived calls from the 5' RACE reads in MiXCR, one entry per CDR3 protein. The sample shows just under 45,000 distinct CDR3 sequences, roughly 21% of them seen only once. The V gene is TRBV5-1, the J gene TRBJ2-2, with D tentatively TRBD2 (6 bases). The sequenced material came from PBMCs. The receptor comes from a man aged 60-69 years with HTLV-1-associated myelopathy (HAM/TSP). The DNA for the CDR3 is TGCGCCAGCAGCTTGTCCAGGGAGGCCGGGGAGCTGTTTTTT. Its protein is CASSLSREAGELFF.